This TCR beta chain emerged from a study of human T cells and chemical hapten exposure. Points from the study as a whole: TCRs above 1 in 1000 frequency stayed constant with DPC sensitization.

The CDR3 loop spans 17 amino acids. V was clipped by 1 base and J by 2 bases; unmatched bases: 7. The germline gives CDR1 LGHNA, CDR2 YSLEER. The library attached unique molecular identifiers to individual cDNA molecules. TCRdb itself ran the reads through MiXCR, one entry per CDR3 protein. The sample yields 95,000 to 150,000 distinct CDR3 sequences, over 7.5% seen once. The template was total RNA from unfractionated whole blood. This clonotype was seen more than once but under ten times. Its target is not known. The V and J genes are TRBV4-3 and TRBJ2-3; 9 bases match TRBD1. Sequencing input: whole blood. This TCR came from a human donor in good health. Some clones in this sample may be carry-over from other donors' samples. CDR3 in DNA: TGCGCCAGCAGCCAAGGGGCCGGGACAGGGCACACAGATACGCAGTATTTT. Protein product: CASSQGAGTGHTDTQYF.